Sequencing of this T cell receptor (beta chain) was carried out in a study of monozygotic twins with inflammatory bowel disease. General study findings and limits: Especially where disease activity was present, IBD patients had fewer clonotypes in common with others than healthy twins did. Findings did not support one strong IBD-associated signal or clonotype.

Staff drew an approximately 2.5 ml blood sample from each donor. Blood samples, whole and unsorted for T cells, yielded the isolated total RNA. Concerning this clonotype itself: Antigen specificity is unknown.

This CDR3 is built from 15 residues. Germline V gives CDR1 MGHRA, CDR2 YSYEKL. TCRdb processed the 5' RACE reads again and assigns one entry to each CDR3 protein, with no DNA. The sample yields 300,000 to 400,000 distinct CDR3 sequences, of which the top ten take up 2% to 2.5%. The chain carries TRBV4-1 and TRBJ1-2; TCRdb names TRBD1, which stays unverified in the absence of DNA. The sample taken for sequencing was blood. This TCR derives from a human donor with ulcerative colitis or Crohn's disease, or a healthy co-twin of an affected twin (not recorded which). This CDR3 is CASSQDGTGLYGYTF.